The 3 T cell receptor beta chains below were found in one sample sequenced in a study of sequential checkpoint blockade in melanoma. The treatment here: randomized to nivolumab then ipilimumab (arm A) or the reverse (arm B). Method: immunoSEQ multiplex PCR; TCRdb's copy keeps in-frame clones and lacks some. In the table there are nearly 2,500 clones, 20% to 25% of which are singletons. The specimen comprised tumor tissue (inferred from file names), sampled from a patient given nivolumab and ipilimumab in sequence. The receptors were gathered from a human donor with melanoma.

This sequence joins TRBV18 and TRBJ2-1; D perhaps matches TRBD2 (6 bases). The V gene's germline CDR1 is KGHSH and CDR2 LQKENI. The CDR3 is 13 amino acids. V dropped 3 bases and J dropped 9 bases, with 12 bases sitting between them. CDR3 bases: TGTGCCAGCTCACCGACTAGTGATGGTGAGCAGTTCTTC. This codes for CASSPTSDGEQFF.

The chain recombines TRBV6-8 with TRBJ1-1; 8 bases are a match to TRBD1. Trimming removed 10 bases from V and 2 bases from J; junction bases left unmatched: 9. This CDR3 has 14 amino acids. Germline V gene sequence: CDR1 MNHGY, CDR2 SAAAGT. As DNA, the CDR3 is TGTGCCATCACCCCGGGACAGGCAAACACTGAAGCTTTCTTT. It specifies CAITPGQANTEAFF.

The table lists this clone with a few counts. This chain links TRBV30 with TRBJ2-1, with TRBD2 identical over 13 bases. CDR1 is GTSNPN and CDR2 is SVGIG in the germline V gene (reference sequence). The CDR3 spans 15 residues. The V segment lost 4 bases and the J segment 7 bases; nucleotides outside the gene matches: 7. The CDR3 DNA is TGTGCCTGGACTGGACTAGCGGGAGAGACAAATGAGCAGTTCTTC. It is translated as CAWTGLAGETNEQFF.